These T cell receptor beta chains were read from a single sample in a study of blood T cell repertoires in COVID-19. Sequencing was performed with immunoSEQ multiplex PCR; in TCRdb, only in-frame clones are kept and a portion is missing. The table records 250,000 to 350,000 clones, around 87% of them present only once. Sequenced material: peripheral blood. These receptors all come from a woman in her twenties or thirties who had recovered from COVID-19. Both conserved end residues are part of each CDR3. A D gene is named only where the DNA matches it firmly.

cdr3_length j_call v_call d_call cdr3_aa
16 TRBJ2-7 TRBV5-1 . CASSPYLDRTTYEQYF
14 TRBJ2-7 TRBV9 . CASSPRDQVYEQYF
15 TRBJ1-2 TRBV28 . CASSLWAEANYGYTF
14 TRBJ1-4 TRBV2 TRBD1 CASSADRGDEKLFF
17 TRBJ2-2 TRBV14 . CASRGGAALPNTGELFF
14 TRBJ1-1 TRBV5-3 TRBD1 CARSFRQGRLEAFF
13 TRBJ2-1 TRBV7-9 TRBD2 CASRPLREDEQFF
16 TRBJ2-7 TRBV6-5 TRBD1 CASSYSTGTGGFAQYF
14 TRBJ1-1 TRBV5-1 . CASSGTYGNTEAFF
14 TRBJ2-7 TRBV21-1 . CASRGLAHAYEQYF
17 TRBJ1-1 TRBV28 . CASSLWGVRGRGTEAFF
15 TRBJ1-4 TRBV5-1 . CASRQTGSTNEKLFF
15 TRBJ2-7 TRBV11-1 . CASSTFPGVSYEQYF
16 TRBJ1-5 TRBV6-1 . CASSELFRYSNQPQHF
15 TRBJ1-1 TRBV4-1 . CASSQEARENTEAFF
16 TRBJ1-2 TRBV28 TRBD1 CASSSPLGQGSYGYTF
13 TRBJ1-1 TRBV10-3 . CAIRSTAGTEAFF
15 TRBJ2-5 TRBV7-8 . CASSIYPDPRETQYF
13 TRBJ1-3 TRBV6-5 . CASSLYNGNTIYF
15 TRBJ2-1 TRBV7-3 . CASSSRRGGHNEQFF
14 TRBJ1-3 TRBV28 . CASSFGGGGNTIYF
14 TRBJ2-5 TRBV19 . CASSHRGYQETQYF
19 TRBJ2-1 TRBV10-3 TRBD2 CAISGGLAGLSGSYNEQFF
14 TRBJ1-1 TRBV2 . CASSEWAGNTEAFF
14 TRBJ1-5 TRBV15 . CATREGRLNQPQHF
19 TRBJ1-1 TRBV5-5 TRBD1 CASSLTRWGTGGLVTEAFF
15 TRBJ2-7 TRBV5-1 TRBD1 CASSRGQVESYEQYF
16 TRBJ1-2 TRBV18 . CASSPSGVNTNYGYTF
13 TRBJ2-3 TRBV5-1 TRBD2 CASSGTNTDTQYF